These T cell receptor beta chains were read from a single sample in a study of blood T cell repertoires in COVID-19. Assay: immunoSEQ multiplex PCR; the TCRdb copy retains only in-frame clones and omits some. Of 350,000 to 400,000 clones in the sample, roughly 87% are singletons; the top ten hold approximately 3%. Source material: PBMCs or T cells enriched from blood (not recorded which). Receptors originate from a woman aged 25 to 39 who had recovered from COVID-19. Both conserved end residues are part of each CDR3. The order of the fields is J gene, V gene, CDR3 protein.

TRBJ1-1 TRBV11-1 CASSSGRGTEAFF
TRBJ1-2 TRBV7-2 CASTATGGSGYTF
TRBJ2-2 TRBV11-2 CASSLRLAGNTGELFF
TRBJ2-1 TRBV7-9 CASSLGAPAYNEQFF
TRBJ1-2 TRBV2 CASSDVVIYTF
TRBJ2-2 TRBV24-1 CATESDTGELFF
TRBJ1-5 TRBV27 CASRSSGLGNQPQHF
TRBJ2-7 TRBV2 CASSRQGTGYEQYF
TRBJ1-2 TRBV28 CASSLSDYGYTF
TRBJ1-4 TRBV25-1 CASSERTVLNEKLFF
TRBJ2-7 TRBV6-5 CASTVQGPAYEQYF
TRBJ1-1 TRBV14 CASSQVGGTEAFF
TRBJ1-2 TRBV2 CASSVSPDSNYGYTF
TRBJ2-7 TRBV27 CASSLGVGGSYEQYF
TRBJ2-1 TRBV5-1 CASSLGSGGGNEQFF
TRBJ2-5 TRBV7-9 CASSRTVGSGETQYF
TRBJ2-1 TRBV11-2 CASSFNSVGLQYNEQFF
TRBJ2-1 TRBV4-1 CASSQEPGLAGPNSYNEQFF
TRBJ2-3 TRBV7-2 CASSAGPGDTQYF
TRBJ2-1 TRBV9 CASSGNLAPYNEQFF
TRBJ1-5 TRBV27 CASRTGSQPQHF
TRBJ2-2 TRBV4-1 CASTVGGGRTEGELFF
TRBJ2-2 TRBV5-1 CASSKQGLAGTGELFF
TRBJ2-2 TRBV5-1 CASSTRGAGELFF
TRBJ1-1 TRBV29-1 CSVVGGEGAGGFQSFF
TRBJ2-2 TRBV3-1/TRBV3-2 CASSPMALAGTGELFF
TRBJ1-5 TRBV6-1 CASSEARAQPQHF
TRBJ2-1 TRBV5-1 CASSVAGLAGGQYEQFF
TRBJ2-7 TRBV18 CASSPRDSVTYEQYF
TRBJ1-1 TRBV25-1 CASSELTEAFF
TRBJ2-7 TRBV15 CATGVGQLAGQHEQYF
TRBJ2-5 TRBV5-5 CASSLGQTETQYF
TRBJ1-1 TRBV28 CASSFVGGGDTEAFF
TRBJ1-6 TRBV6-6 CASRPTDNPYYSPLHF
TRBJ1-1 TRBV7-9 CASSLNRGNTEAFF
TRBJ1-1 TRBV5-1 CASSLRGGNTEAFF
TRBJ2-7 TRBV7-2 CASSLVFAGLAGGGEQYF
TRBJ2-1 TRBV20-1 CSASKGGSSYNEQFF
TRBJ1-1 TRBV19 CASSRDRGSGTEAFF
TRBJ2-7 TRBV11-2 CASSLAFQGISYEQYF
TRBJ1-2 TRBV12-3/TRBV12-4 CASSLAGVDGYTF
TRBJ1-1 TRBV12-3/TRBV12-4 CASSLRAGTAFF
TRBJ2-2 TRBV19 CASHRTGGQGAGRTGELFF
TRBJ1-5 TRBV27 CASSPRGFAVQGQPQHF
TRBJ1-5 TRBV2 CASTLDRDQPQHF
TRBJ1-5 TRBV6-5 CASRGTGERQPQHF
TRBJ2-4 TRBV27 CASSLAGLAKNIQYF
TRBJ1-3 TRBV18 CASSPDSNSGNTIYF
TRBJ2-3 TRBV6-6 CASTRTGGSTDTQYF
TRBJ2-3 TRBV14 CASSHLSTDTQYF
TRBJ2-7 TRBV13 CASSFARDRNSYEQYF
TRBJ2-1 TRBV27 CASSARQGSTPDNEQFF
TRBJ1-1 TRBV18 CASNRGTEAFF